A selection of T cell receptor beta chains follows, all from one sample in a study of neoadjuvant anti-PD-1 for oral cavity cancer. Clones were sequenced by immunoSEQ multiplex PCR, and TCRdb holds only the in-frame ones, with some missing. The data contain more than 11,000 clones, roughly 77% of them seen just once; the ten biggest clones take up more than 2%. Sequencing used PBMCs, obtained after nivolumab (anti-PD-1) treatment. These receptors were collected from a person aged 35-79 years with oral cavity squamous cell carcinoma. Each CDR3 is given with its conserved first and last residue. The order of the fields is V gene, J gene, D gene, clone size, CDR3 DNA, CDR3 protein. The D gene is left open where the match is weak. Rows may omit the clone size; those that give it use once, few, many or a size class.

TRBV5-1	TRBJ1-2	-	-	TGCGCCAGCAGTTCAAGCGGGGGGCAGGTTCATGGCTACACCTTC	CASSSSGGQVHGYTF
TRBV6-6	TRBJ1-1	-	few	TGTGCCAGCAGTTCCCTAGGCATGAACACTGAAGCTTTCTTT	CASSSLGMNTEAFF
TRBV2	TRBJ1-2	-	-	TGTGCCAGCATCCGGGGGGCAGAACTAGCTAACTATGGCTACACCTTC	CASIRGAELANYGYTF
TRBV10-1	TRBJ1-3	-	-	TGCGCCAGCAAGGCCAGCTCTGGAAACACCATATATTTT	CASKASSGNTIYF
TRBV19	TRBJ2-5	-	-	TGTGCCAGTAGTATCCGAGACGGGGCCGGGGAGACCCAGTACTTC	CASSIRDGAGETQYF
TRBV5-1	TRBJ1-1	-	-	TGCGCCAGCAGCCCCTGGGTTGAGGGGGGCACTGAAGCTTTCTTT	CASSPWVEGGTEAFF
TRBV19	TRBJ2-7	TRBD1	once	TGTGCCAGTAGTATGGGACAGCTCTACGAGCAGTACTTC	CASSMGQLYEQYF
TRBV10-2	TRBJ2-1	-	-	TGCGCCAGCAGTGAGTCGACTCTAGGGAATGAGCAGTTCTTC	CASSESTLGNEQFF
TRBV7-9	TRBJ2-1	TRBD2	once	TGTGCCAGCAGCACCCTCGGGACTAGCGGGTACAATGAGCAGTTCTTC	CASSTLGTSGYNEQFF
TRBV6-5	TRBJ1-4	-	-	TGTGCCAGCAGCCTCGGGGGGAATGAAAAACTGTTTTTT	CASSLGGNEKLFF
TRBV27	TRBJ2-5	TRBD2	-	TGTGCCAGCAGTCAGCTAGCGGGGAAGACCCAGTACTTC	CASSQLAGKTQYF
TRBV29-1	TRBJ1-2	TRBD1	-	TGCAGCGTTGTGCAACAGGGGGCCGGCTATGGCTACACCTTC	CSVVQQGAGYGYTF
TRBV4-2	TRBJ2-7	-	-	TGTGCCAGCAGCCCCCAGAGGGGGACAAGCTCCTACGAGCAGTACTTC	CASSPQRGTSSYEQYF
TRBV10-3	TRBJ2-7	-	-	TGTGCCATCAGTGAGTCGGGGGAGCAGTACTTC	CAISESGEQYF
TRBV29-1	TRBJ2-5	TRBD1	-	TGCAGCGGAGGCCGGGACAGGTTGCAAGAGACCCAGTACTTC	CSGGRDRLQETQYF
TRBV2	TRBJ1-4	-	-	TGTGCCAGCATGAGGGAAACGTTTGAAAAACTGTTTTTT	CASMRETFEKLFF
TRBV7-8	TRBJ2-1	TRBD2	-	TGTGCCAGCAGCTTAGCGGATTCAGCGGGAGCTTGGAATGAGCAGTTCTTC	CASSLADSAGAWNEQFF
TRBV28	TRBJ1-2	-	few	TGTGCCAGCCTTTCAGGCCCGTCAGGATCGGACGGCTACACCTTC	CASLSGPSGSDGYTF
TRBV2	TRBJ1-2	TRBD1	-	TGTGCCAGCCGGCAGACAGGGACCCTAGGCTACACCTTC	CASRQTGTLGYTF
TRBV18	TRBJ1-5	TRBD1	once	TGTGCCAGCTCACCAAGACAGGGCGAACAGCATTTT	CASSPRQGEQHF
TRBV5-1	TRBJ2-7	TRBD1	-	TGCGCCAGCAGCTCACAGGGCCGGGACAGGGGACGCCGTCGGTACTTC	CASSSQGRDRGRRRYF
TRBV10-3	TRBJ2-1	-	-	TGTGCCATCAGAGGGTCCAGCGGGCGAAGCTCCTACAATGAGCAGTTCTTC	CAIRGSSGRSSYNEQFF
TRBV27	TRBJ1-4	TRBD1	-	TGTGCCAGCAGCCACCAGGGGGGGAATGAAAAACTGTTTTTT	CASSHQGGNEKLFF
TRBV7-9	TRBJ1-5	-	few	TGTGCCAGCAGCCCTCGAGGGAATAGCAATCAGCCCCAGCATTTT	CASSPRGNSNQPQHF
TRBV20-1	TRBJ1-1	-	few	TGCAGTGCCGCCTACACTGAAGCTTTCTTT	CSAAYTEAFF
TRBV7-9	TRBJ1-2	-	-	TGTGCCAGCAGCGCCGACAGTTATGGCTACACCTTC	CASSADSYGYTF
TRBV5-5	TRBJ1-2	-	-	TGTGCCAGCAGCTTGGTTACTAGGACAGAAAAGAACTATGGCTACACCTTC	CASSLVTRTEKNYGYTF
TRBV19	TRBJ1-5	-	few	TGTGCCACCCGAGGGCACCTTAGCAATCAGCCCCAGCATTTT	CATRGHLSNQPQHF
TRBV27	TRBJ1-1	-	once	TGTGCCAGCAGTTTATTCGGACAAAACTCAGAAGCTTTCTTT	CASSLFGQNSEAFF
TRBV5-4	TRBJ1-2	TRBD1	-	TGTGCCAGCAGCCCCAGCACGGGACAGGGTATCGGTGGCTACACCTTC	CASSPSTGQGIGGYTF
TRBV7-3	TRBJ2-7	TRBD1	-	TGTGCCAGCAGCTTAAGCGGCGGGACAGGTTCCGAGCAGTACTTC	CASSLSGGTGSEQYF
TRBV30	TRBJ1-5	-	few	TGTGCCTGGAGAAAGGACCCGACCCCGAATCAGCCCCAGCATTTT	CAWRKDPTPNQPQHF
TRBV6-6	TRBJ1-2	TRBD1	-	TGTGCCAGCACCGAAACCGGGACAGGGTCCTTGAATGGCTACACCTTC	CASTETGTGSLNGYTF
TRBV12-5	TRBJ2-7	TRBD1	-	TGTGCTAGTGGTTTGGTCCTGGGACAGGGCGACTACGAGCAGTACTTC	CASGLVLGQGDYEQYF
TRBV27	TRBJ2-1	-	-	TGTGCCAGCAGTCCGACCCGACAGGATAGTAAGTTCTTC	CASSPTRQDSKFF
TRBV6-1	TRBJ1-2	TRBD1	-	TGTGCCAGCAGATTTTGGGACAGGGATTCTTATGACTACACCTTC	CASRFWDRDSYDYTF
TRBV5-1	TRBJ2-1	TRBD2	-	TGCGCCAGCAGCTTGTTGGGACTAGCGTACAATGAGCAGTTCTTC	CASSLLGLAYNEQFF
TRBV2	TRBJ2-2	TRBD2	-	TGTGCCAGCAGTGATAGTTCGACTAGCGGGAGTGATAGGAACACCGGGGAGCTGTTTTTT	CASSDSSTSGSDRNTGELFF
TRBV11-2	TRBJ1-1	TRBD1	-	TGTGCCAGCAGCTACGGGGACAGCCTTGAAGCTTTCTTT	CASSYGDSLEAFF
TRBV5-4	TRBJ2-3	-	-	TGTGCCAGCAGCTTGGCGGTAGGTAGCCGCACAGATACGCAGTATTTT	CASSLAVGSRTDTQYF
TRBV27	TRBJ2-3	-	-	TGTGCCAGCAGCCCACTAGCAGGAAGCACAGATACGCAGTATTTT	CASSPLAGSTDTQYF
TRBV2	TRBJ1-2	-	few	TGTGCCAGCAGTTACAGGTTCTCTAACTATGGCTACACCTTC	CASSYRFSNYGYTF
TRBV6-1	TRBJ1-5	-	-	TGTGCCAGCAGTGAGGGTGGGGTGGAGAATCAGCCCCAGCATTTT	CASSEGGVENQPQHF
TRBV6-4	TRBJ2-7	-	-	TGTGCCAGCAGTGACGATAAGGGCTTCGAGCAGTACTTC	CASSDDKGFEQYF
TRBV28	TRBJ2-7	-	-	TGTGCCAGCAGTACCCGCGGCAGCTACGAGCAGTACTTC	CASSTRGSYEQYF
TRBV10-3	TRBJ2-5	TRBD2	-	TGTGCCATCGGGAGTAGCGGGAGAATGGAAGAGACCCAGTACTTC	CAIGSSGRMEETQYF
TRBV6-1	TRBJ2-2	-	-	TGTGCCAGCAGTGCCCGAGGGGCAGCTTACACCGGGGAGCTGTTTTTT	CASSARGAAYTGELFF
TRBV9	TRBJ1-1	TRBD1	-	TGTGCCAGCGGTCCGGGGGACAGGGCCACTGAAGCTTTCTTT	CASGPGDRATEAFF
TRBV4-1	TRBJ1-5	-	-	TGCGCCAGCAGCCAGATTGTGGGCAATCAGCCCCAGCATTTT	CASSQIVGNQPQHF
TRBV29-1	TRBJ1-1	TRBD1	-	TGCAGCGTTCAGAGGGACAGGGACACTGAAGCTTTCTTT	CSVQRDRDTEAFF
TRBV7-9	TRBJ1-5	-	-	TGTGCCAGCAGGGCCAGGGTCAATCAGCCCCAGCATTTT	CASRARVNQPQHF